This TCR beta chain comes out of a study of blood T cell repertoires in COVID-19. Turning to the study itself: Sources were T cells, B-cell-depleted T cells, or PBMCs; the material itself was cDNA or gDNA.

Here immunoSEQ multiplex PCR was the method, and the copy in TCRdb shows in-frame clones only, minus some. This sample yields approximately 360,000 clones, of which about four fifths are seen a single time; less than 6% belongs to the top ten. Donors of Cohort 3 who recovered were those that had two negative PCRs, clearance, or symptom resolution. Per germline, CDR1 KGHSH and CDR2 LQKENI. V was cut by 3 bases and J by 2 bases, with 9 bases left in between. The CDR3 consists of 14 residues. This TCR derives from a woman aged 45-59 years who had recovered from COVID-19. The source material was PBMCs or T cells enriched from blood (not recorded which). This chain connects TRBV18 to TRBJ2-3, with a tentative D call TRBD1 (6 bases). CDR3 loop: CASSPRTDTDTQYF. CDR3 sequence (DNA): TGTGCCAGCTCACCCAGGACAGACACAGATACGCAGTATTTT.